This T cell receptor beta chain was retrieved from a study of CD8+CD57+ T cells in acquired aplastic anemia. Study as a whole: DNA from sorted CD4+ and CD8+ cells averaged around 3.5 ug. Study outcomes and limitations: Patients versus controls showed no significant CD8+ Simpson's diversity difference.

Profiling of TCR beta VDJ combinations and CDR3 sequences used genomic DNA as template. Via MiXCR, TCRdb re-called the reads, giving one row per CDR3 protein. The sample shows about 180,000 distinct CDR3 sequences, around 63% of them seen only once. All sequencing subjects had displayed CD8+CD57+ cell expansion on flow cytometry. The CDR3 is 13 residues long. V was trimmed by 7 bases and J by 1 base, leaving 10 bases between them. Looked up from germline, CDR1 is LNHDA and CDR2 is SQIVND (reference sequence). This clonotype was counted ten times or more. The antigen remains undetermined. The sequenced material came from sorted CD4+, CD8+, or CD8+CD57+ T cells (not recorded which) from PBMCs. The chain carries TRBV19 and TRBJ1-1; D is undetermined. The source is a human donor with aplastic anemia. CDR3 DNA sequence: TGTGCCAGTACCATTAAGGAGAACACTGAAGCTTTCTTT. This codes for CASTIKENTEAFF.